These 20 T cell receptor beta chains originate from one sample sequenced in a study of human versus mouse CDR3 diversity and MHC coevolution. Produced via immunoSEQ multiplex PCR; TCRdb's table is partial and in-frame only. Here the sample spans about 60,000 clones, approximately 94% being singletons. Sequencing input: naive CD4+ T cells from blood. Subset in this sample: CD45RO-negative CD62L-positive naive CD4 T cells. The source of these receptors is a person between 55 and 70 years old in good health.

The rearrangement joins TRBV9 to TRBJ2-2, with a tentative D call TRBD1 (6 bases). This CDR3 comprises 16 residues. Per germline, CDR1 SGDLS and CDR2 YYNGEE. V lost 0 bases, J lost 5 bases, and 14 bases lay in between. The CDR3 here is CASSVVGGPHTGELFF. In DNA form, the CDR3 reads TGTGCCAGCAGCGTAGTAGGGGGTCCCCATACCGGGGAGCTGTTTTTT. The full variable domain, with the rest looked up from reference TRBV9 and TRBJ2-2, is DSGVTQTPKHLITATGQRVTLRCSPRSGDLSVYWYQQSLDQGLQFLIQYYNGEERAKGNILERFSAQQFPDLHSELNLSSLELGDSALYFCASSVVGGPHTGELFFGEGSRLTVL.

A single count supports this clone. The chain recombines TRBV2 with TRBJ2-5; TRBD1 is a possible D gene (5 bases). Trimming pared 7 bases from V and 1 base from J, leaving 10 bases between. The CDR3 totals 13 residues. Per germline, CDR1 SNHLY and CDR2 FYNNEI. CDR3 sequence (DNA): TGTGCCAGCACAGGGAACCTCCAAGAGACCCAGTACTTC. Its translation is CASTGNLQETQYF. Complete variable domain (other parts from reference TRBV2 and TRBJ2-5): EPEVTQTPSHQVTQMGQEVILRCVPISNHLYFYWYRQILGQKVEFLVSFYNNEISEKSEIFDDQFSVERPDGSNFTLKIRSTKLEDSAMYFCASTGNLQETQYFGPGTRLLVL.

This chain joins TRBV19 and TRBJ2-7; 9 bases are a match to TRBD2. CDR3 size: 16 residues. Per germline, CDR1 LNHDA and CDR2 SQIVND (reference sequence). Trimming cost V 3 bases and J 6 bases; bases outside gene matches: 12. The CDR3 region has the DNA TGTGCCAGTAGTATCCACTCTACTAGCGGGTACGGCGAGCAGTACTTC. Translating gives CASSIHSTSGYGEQYF.

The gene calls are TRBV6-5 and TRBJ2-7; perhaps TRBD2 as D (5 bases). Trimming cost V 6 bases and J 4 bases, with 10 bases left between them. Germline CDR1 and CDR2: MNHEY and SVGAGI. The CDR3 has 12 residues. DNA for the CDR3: TGTGCCAGCAGATCCGGAGGATACGAGCAGTACTTC. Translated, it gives CASRSGGYEQYF.

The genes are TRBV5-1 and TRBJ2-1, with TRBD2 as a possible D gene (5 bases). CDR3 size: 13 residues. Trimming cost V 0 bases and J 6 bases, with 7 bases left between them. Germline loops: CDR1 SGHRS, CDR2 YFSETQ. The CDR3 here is CASSLVLANEQFF. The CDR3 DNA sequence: TGCGCCAGCAGCTTGGTCCTAGCCAATGAGCAGTTCTTC.

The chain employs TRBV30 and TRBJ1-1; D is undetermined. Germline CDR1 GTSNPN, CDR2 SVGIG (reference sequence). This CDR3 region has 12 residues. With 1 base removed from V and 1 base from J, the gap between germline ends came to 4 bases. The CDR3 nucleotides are TGTGCCTGGAGTGCTACGAACACTGAAGCTTTCTTT. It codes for CAWSATNTEAFF.

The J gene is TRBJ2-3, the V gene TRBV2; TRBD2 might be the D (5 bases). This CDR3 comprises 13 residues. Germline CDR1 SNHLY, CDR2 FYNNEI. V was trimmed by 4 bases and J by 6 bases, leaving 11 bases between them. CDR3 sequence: CASSAPPGDTQYF. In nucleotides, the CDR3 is TGTGCCAGCAGTGCCCCCCCGGGGGATACGCAGTATTTT. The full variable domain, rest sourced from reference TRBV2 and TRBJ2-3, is EPEVTQTPSHQVTQMGQEVILRCVPISNHLYFYWYRQILGQKVEFLVSFYNNEISEKSEIFDDQFSVERPDGSNFTLKIRSTKLEDSAMYFCASSAPPGDTQYFGPGTRLTVL.

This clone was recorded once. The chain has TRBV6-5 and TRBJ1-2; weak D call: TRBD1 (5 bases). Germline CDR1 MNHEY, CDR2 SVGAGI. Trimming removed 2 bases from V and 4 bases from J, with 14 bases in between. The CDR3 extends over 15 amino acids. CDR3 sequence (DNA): TGTGCCAGCAGTTACGCCCGGGAGACAGCCTATGGCTACACCTTC. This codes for CASSYARETAYGYTF.

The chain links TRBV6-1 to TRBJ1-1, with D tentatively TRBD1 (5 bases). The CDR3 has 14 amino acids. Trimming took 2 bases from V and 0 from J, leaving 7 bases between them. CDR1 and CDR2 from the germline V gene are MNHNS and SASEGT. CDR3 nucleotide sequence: TGTGCCAGCAGTGAAAGGACACTGAACACTGAAGCTTTCTTT. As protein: CASSERTLNTEAFF.

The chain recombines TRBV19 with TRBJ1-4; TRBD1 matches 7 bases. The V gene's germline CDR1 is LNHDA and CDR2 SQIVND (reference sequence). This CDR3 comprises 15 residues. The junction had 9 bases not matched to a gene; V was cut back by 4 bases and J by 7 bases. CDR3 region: CASSTQQGQGEKLFF. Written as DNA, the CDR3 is TGTGCCAGTAGTACTCAACAGGGGCAGGGTGAAAAACTGTTTTTT.

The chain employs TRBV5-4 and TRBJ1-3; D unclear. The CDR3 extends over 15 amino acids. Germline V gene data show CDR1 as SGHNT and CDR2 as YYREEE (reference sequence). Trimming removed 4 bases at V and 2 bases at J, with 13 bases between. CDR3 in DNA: TGTGCCAGCAGCGACTTCAACGGGGCTGGAAACACCATATATTTT. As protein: CASSDFNGAGNTIYF.

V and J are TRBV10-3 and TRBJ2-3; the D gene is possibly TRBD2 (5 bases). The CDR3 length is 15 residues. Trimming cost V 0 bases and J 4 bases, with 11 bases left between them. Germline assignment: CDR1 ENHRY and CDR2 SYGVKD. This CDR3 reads CAISESGDQADTQYF. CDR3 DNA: TGTGCCATCAGTGAGTCCGGGGATCAAGCAGATACGCAGTATTTT.

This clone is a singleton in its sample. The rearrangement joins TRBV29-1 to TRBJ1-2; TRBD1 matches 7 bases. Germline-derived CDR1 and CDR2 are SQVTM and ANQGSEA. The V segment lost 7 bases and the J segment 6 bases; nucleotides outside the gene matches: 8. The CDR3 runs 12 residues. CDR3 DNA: TGCAGCGCGACAGGGTCCCTGAATGGCTACACCTTC. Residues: CSATGSLNGYTF. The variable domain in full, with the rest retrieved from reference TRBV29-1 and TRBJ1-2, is SAVISQKPSRDICQRGTSLTIQCQVDSQVTMMFWYRQQPGQSLTLIATANQGSEATYESGFVIDKFPISRPNLTFSTLTVSNMSPEDSSIYLCSATGSLNGYTFGSGTRLTVV.

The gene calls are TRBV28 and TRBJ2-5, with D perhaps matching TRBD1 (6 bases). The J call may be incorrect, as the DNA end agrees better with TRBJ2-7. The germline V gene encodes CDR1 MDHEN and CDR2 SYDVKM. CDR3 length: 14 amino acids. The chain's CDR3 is CASSLYQGISEQYF. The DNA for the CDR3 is TGTGCCAGCAGTTTATATCAGGGGATTAGCGAGCAGTACTTC.

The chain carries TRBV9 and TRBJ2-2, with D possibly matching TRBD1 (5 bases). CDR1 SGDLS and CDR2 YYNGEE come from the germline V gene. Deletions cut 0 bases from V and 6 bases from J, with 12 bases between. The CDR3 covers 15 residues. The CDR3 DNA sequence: TGTGCCAGCAGCGTAGCAAGGGGTGAGGCCGGGGAGCTGTTTTTT. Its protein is CASSVARGEAGELFF.

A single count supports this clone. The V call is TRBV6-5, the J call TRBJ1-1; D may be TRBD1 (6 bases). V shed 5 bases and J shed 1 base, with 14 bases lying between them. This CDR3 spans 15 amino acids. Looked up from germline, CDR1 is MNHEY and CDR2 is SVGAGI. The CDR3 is CASSGTGHSNTEAFF. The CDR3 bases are TGTGCCAGCAGTGGAACGGGACACTCGAACACTGAAGCTTTCTTT.

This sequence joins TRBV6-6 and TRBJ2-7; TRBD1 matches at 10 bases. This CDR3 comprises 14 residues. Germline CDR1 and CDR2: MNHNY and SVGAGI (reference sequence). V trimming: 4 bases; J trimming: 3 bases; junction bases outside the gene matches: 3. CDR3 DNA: TGTGCCAGCAGTTCTGGGACAGGGGACTACGAGCAGTACTTC. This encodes CASSSGTGDYEQYF.

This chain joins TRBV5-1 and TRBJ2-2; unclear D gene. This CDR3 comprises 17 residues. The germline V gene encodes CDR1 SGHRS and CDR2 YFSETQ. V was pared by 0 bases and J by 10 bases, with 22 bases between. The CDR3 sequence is CASSLEAQSESVVELFF. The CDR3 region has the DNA TGCGCCAGCAGCTTGGAAGCCCAAAGCGAGTCAGTTGTGGAGCTGTTTTTT.

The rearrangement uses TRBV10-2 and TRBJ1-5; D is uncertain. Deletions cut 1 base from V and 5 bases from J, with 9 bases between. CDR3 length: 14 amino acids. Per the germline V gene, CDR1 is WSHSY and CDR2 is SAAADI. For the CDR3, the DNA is TGCGCCAGCAGTGAGTACTCCTCCTATCAGCCCCAGCATTTT. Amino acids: CASSEYSSYQPQHF.

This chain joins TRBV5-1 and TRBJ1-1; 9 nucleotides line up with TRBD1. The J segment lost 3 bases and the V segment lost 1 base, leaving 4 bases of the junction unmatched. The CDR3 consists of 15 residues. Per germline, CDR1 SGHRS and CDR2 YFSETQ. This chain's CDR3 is CASSLPGQGDTEAFF. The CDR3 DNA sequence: TGCGCCAGCAGCTTGCCGGGACAGGGAGACACTGAAGCTTTCTTT.